The source of this T cell receptor beta chain is a study of identifying expanded T cells in peripheral blood. Study-wide results and limits: Technical replicates showed roughly 1.2 changed clones; around 2 weeks about 16.4; four weeks 19. Clone count variance between roughly 2-week samples rose with total template count.

No infections or other immune events were documented during collection. The CDR3 length is 20 residues. Trimming removed 0 bases from V and 2 bases from J, with 25 bases in between. Per the germline V gene, CDR1 is LNHNV and CDR2 is YYDKDF (reference sequence). To note about this clone: The antigen is undetermined.

Here immunoSEQ multiplex PCR was the method, and the copy in TCRdb shows in-frame clones only, minus some. The sample comprises more than 55,000 clones, over 75% of which are singletons, and 4.7% rests with the top ten. The sequencing input was blood. V and J are TRBV15 and TRBJ1-1; TRBD1 is a possible D gene (6 bases). This TCR was recovered from a person between 18 and 75 years old in good health. The CDR3 coding sequence is TGTGCCACCAGCAGAGATCCCCCCCGGACAGACGGTCCGACCAACACTGAAGCTTTCTTT. Amino acids: CATSRDPPRTDGPTNTEAFF.